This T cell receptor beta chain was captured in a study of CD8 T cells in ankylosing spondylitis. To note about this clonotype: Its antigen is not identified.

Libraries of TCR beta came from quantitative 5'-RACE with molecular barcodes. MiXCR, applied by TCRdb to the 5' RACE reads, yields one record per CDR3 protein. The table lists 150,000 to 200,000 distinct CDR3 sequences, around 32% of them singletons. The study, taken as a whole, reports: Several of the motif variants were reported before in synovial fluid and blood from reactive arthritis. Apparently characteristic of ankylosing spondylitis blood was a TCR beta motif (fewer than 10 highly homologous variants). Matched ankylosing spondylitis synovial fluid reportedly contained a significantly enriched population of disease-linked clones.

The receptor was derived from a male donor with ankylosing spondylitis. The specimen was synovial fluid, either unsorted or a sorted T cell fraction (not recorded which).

The CDR3, as DNA: TGTGCCAGCAGTTACTCGAGGCCGATTATTAGCAATCAGCCCCAGCATTTT. Protein product: CASSYSRPIISNQPQHF. The chain carries TRBV6-5 and TRBJ1-5, with unresolved D. Trimming removed 0 bases from V and 0 bases from J, with 12 bases in between. There are 17 residues in the CDR3. The germline V gene encodes CDR1 MNHEY and CDR2 SVGAGI.